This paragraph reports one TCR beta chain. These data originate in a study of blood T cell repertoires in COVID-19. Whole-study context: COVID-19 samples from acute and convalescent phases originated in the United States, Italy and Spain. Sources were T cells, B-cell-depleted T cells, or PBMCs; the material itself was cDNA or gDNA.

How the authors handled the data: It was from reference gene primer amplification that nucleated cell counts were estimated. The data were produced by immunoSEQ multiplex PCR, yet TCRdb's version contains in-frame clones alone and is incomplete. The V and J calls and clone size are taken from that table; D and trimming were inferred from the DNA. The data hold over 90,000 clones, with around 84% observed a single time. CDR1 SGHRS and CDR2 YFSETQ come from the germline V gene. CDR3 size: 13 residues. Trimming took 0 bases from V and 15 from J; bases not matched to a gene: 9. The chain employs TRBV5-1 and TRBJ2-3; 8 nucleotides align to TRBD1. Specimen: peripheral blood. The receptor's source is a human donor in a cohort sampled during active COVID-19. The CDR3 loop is CASSLDSAGGSYF. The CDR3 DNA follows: TGCGCCAGCAGCTTGGATTCGGCAGGGGGCAGTTATTTT.